What follows are 25 T cell receptor beta chains derived from one specimen sequenced in a study of T cells in Graves' hyperthyroidism and ophthalmopathy. Using RNA transcripts as the source, TCR beta CDR3 regions were amplified. HTBI primers drove first-round RT-PCR of the TCR CDR3. TCRdb passed the multiplex PCR reads through MiXCR, listing each CDR3 protein once. The repertoire includes approximately 600,000 distinct CDR3 sequences, under 25% of them detected once, and roughly a third sits in the top ten. Sequenced input: blood. Receptors originate from a man aged 30 to 39 with Graves' ophthalmopathy.

The chain is built from TRBV9 and TRBJ2-1; D is possibly TRBD2 (6 bases). CDR3 length: 15 amino acids. V dropped 0 bases and J dropped 1 base, with 8 bases sitting between them. Per the germline V gene, CDR1 is SGDLS and CDR2 is YYNGEE. CDR3: CASSVGAGSYNEQFF. The DNA for the CDR3 is TGTGCCAGCAGCGTAGGGGCGGGGTCCTACAATGAGCAGTTCTTC.

This clonotype was counted between two and nine times. The chain uses TRBV27 and TRBJ2-7; 7 positions agree with TRBD2. The CDR3 sequence is 18 residues long. J lost 2 bases, V lost 4 bases, and 17 bases had no gene match. In germline, CDR1 is MNHEY, CDR2 SMNVEV (reference sequence). This chain's CDR3 is CASSWGGGWRNGAYEQYF. In DNA, the CDR3 is TGTGCCAGCAGTTGGGGGGGGGGATGGCGGAATGGGGCCTACGAGCAGTACTTC.

About this clonotype itself: This may stem from a read error, because a much larger clone lies one nucleotide away. The chain is built from TRBV11-3 and TRBJ2-1; D perhaps matches TRBD2 (5 bases). The CDR3 is made up of 15 amino acids. Germline CDR1 SGHNT, CDR2 YENEEA. The CDR3 bases are TGTGCCAGCAGCCCTGCGGGCAGTGTCAACAATAAGCAGTTCTTC. Amino acids: CASSPAGSVNNKQFF.

The chain is built from TRBV5-6 and TRBJ2-7; 8 nucleotides line up with TRBD1. CDR1 is SGHDT, CDR2 YYEEEE, per germline. The V gene end was trimmed by 7 bases and the J gene end by 3 bases; junction bases not matched to a gene: 12. The CDR3 covers 15 residues. DNA for the CDR3: TGTGCCAGCTGCCCGGGACAGGTGGAGGTCTACGAGCAGTACTTC. Its translation: CASCPGQVEVYEQYF.

This clonotype was recorded at least ten times. The CDR3 DNA is TGTGCCAGCAGCTTAGTGGGTCTAGCGGGCCACGAGCAGTACTTC. Its translation: CASSLVGLAGHEQYF. J is TRBJ2-7 and V is TRBV11-2; 8 bases match TRBD2. V lost 1 base, J lost 5 bases, and 7 bases stayed unmatched. The CDR3 has 15 amino acids. Germline V gives CDR1 SGHAT, CDR2 FQNNGV.

This clonotype has at least ten counts. The V call is TRBV27, the J call TRBJ2-1, with TRBD2 matching 9 bases. The junction had 12 bases not matched to a gene; V was cut back by 6 bases and J by 9 bases. CDR1 MNHEY and CDR2 SMNVEV come from the germline V gene (reference sequence). This CDR3 comprises 15 residues. The CDR3 DNA is TGTGCCAGCAGCTCTAGCGGGGTCCTCTACGTTGAGCAGTTCTTC. Protein product: CASSSSGVLYVEQFF.

This clonotype showed up just a few times. V usage is TRBV11-2 and J usage is TRBJ2-5; 10 bases fit TRBD1. The CDR3 runs to 15 residues. The trim removed 5 bases at V and 11 bases at J, leaving 14 bases unmatched. The V gene's germline CDR1 is SGHAT and CDR2 FQNNGV. CDR3 protein: CASSATGTGVNPQYF. The DNA of the CDR3 is TGTGCCAGCAGCGCGACCGGGACAGGGGTGAATCCACAGTACTTC.

The chain joins TRBV5-6 to TRBJ2-4; no clear D gene. The CDR3 is 15 residues long. The V gene lost 1 base and the J gene lost 3 bases, with 11 bases spanning the gap. CDR1 and CDR2 (germline): SGHDT, YYEEEE. CDR3 nucleotides: TGTGCCAGCAGCTTGTGGAGTTATAACAAAAACATTCAGTACTTC. This gives the protein CASSLWSYNKNIQYF. Supplemented by reference TRBV5-6 and TRBJ2-4, the full variable domain reads DAGVTQSPTHLIKTRGQQVTLRCSPKSGHDTVSWYQQALGQGPQFIFQYYEEEERQRGNFPDRFSGHQFPNYSSELNVNALLLGDSALYLCASSLWSYNKNIQYFGAGTRLSVL.

The chain recombines TRBV18 with TRBJ1-1; 8 nucleotides match TRBD1. From germline, CDR1 is KGHSH and CDR2 LQKENI. With V trimmed by 4 bases and J by 4 bases, 8 bases remained unmatched. This CDR3 is built from 15 residues. CDR3 sequence (DNA): TGTGCCAGCTCACGCTCACAGGGGGAGGGCACTGAAGCTTTCTTT. This encodes CASSRSQGEGTEAFF.

This clonotype was seen many times. The chain employs TRBV28 and TRBJ1-6, with TRBD1 as a possible D gene (6 bases). The CDR3 length is 15 residues. V lost 6 bases, J lost 5 bases, and 14 bases lay in between. CDR1 MDHEN and CDR2 SYDVKM come from the germline V gene. Here the CDR3 DNA reads TGTGCCAGCAGCCTAGGGGGAACCCATAATTCACCCCTCCACTTT. It specifies CASSLGGTHNSPLHF.

This chain joins TRBV5-1 and TRBJ2-3; TRBD2 matches 7 bases. The CDR3 has 14 residues. J was trimmed by 3 bases and V by 7 bases; bases with no gene match: 8. In germline, CDR1 is SGHRS, CDR2 YFSETQ. In DNA, the CDR3 is TGCGCCAGCTCACGGGTTAGCGGGACAGATACGCAGTATTTT. It yields the protein CASSRVSGTDTQYF.

J is TRBJ2-5 and V is TRBV28; maybe TRBD1 (6 bases). The CDR3 sequence is 13 residues long. Germline V gene sequence: CDR1 MDHEN, CDR2 SYDVKM. V was trimmed by 4 bases and J by 13 bases, leaving 19 bases between them. CDR3 nucleotides: TGTGCCAGCAGTTCCACGATAGGACAGACCGCGTACTTC. Residues: CASSSTIGQTAYF.

The rearrangement uses TRBV20-1 and TRBJ1-5; D remains ambiguous. Trimming removed 7 bases from V and 7 bases from J, with 17 bases in between. Germline CDR1 is DFQATT and CDR2 is SNEGSKA (reference sequence). The CDR3 contains 13 residues. This CDR3 reads CSVVDSDGQPQHF. The CDR3 DNA follows: TGCAGTGTTGTGGACTCCGACGGCCAGCCCCAGCATTTT.

The sample holds many counts of this clonotype. J is TRBJ2-5 and V is TRBV7-2; TRBD1 matches 10 bases. Germline V gene sequence: CDR1 SGHTA, CDR2 FQGNSA. CDR3 length equals 17 residues. V lost 2 bases to trimming and J lost 0 bases; unmatched junction nucleotides: 6. Written as DNA, the CDR3 is TGTGCCAGCAGCTTACCCGACAGGGGGCCGTACCAAGAGACCCAGTACTTC. It yields the protein CASSLPDRGPYQETQYF.

V gene TRBV28 combines with J gene TRBJ2-7; D might be TRBD2 (5 bases). The CDR3 is 15 residues long. V shed 3 bases and J shed 3 bases, with 15 bases lying between them. Germline loops: CDR1 MDHEN, CDR2 SYDVKM. For the CDR3, the DNA is TGTGCCAGCAGTTTGTGGAGGTCGCCTTACTACGAGCAGTACTTC. Its translation is CASSLWRSPYYEQYF.

This clonotype has a handful of counts. The gene calls are TRBV4-3 and TRBJ2-5, with no clear D. The CDR3 has 14 residues. Germline-derived CDR1 and CDR2 are LGHNA and YSLEER. The V and J ends lost 0 bases and 2 bases respectively, with 7 bases between them. This chain's CDR3 is CASSQDQLQETQYF. DNA of the CDR3: TGCGCCAGCAGCCAAGACCAGCTACAAGAGACCCAGTACTTC.

The chain links TRBV13 to TRBJ2-5, with 8 bases identical to TRBD2. With V trimmed by 2 bases and J by 1 base, 6 bases remained unmatched. Germline CDR1 and CDR2: PRHDT and FYEKMQ (reference sequence). The CDR3 runs to 16 residues. CDR3 coding DNA: TGTGCCAGCAGCTTAACCCTAGCGGGCCCCCAAGAGACCCAGTACTTC. It translates to CASSLTLAGPQETQYF.

The rearrangement links TRBV2 to TRBJ2-7, with D possibly matching TRBD1 (6 bases). CDR3 length equals 14 residues. Germline CDR1 and CDR2: SNHLY and FYNNEI. V dropped 5 bases and J dropped 0 bases, with 11 bases sitting between them. The CDR3 spells CASSYRQDSYEQYF. CDR3 DNA: TGTGCCAGCAGTTATCGACAGGACTCCTACGAGCAGTACTTC.

The chain recombines TRBV30 with TRBJ2-7, with D possibly matching TRBD1 (5 bases). CDR1 is GTSNPN, CDR2 SVGIG, per germline (reference sequence). CDR3 length: 13 residues. The ends were cut back, 5 bases at V and 0 bases at J, with 11 bases in the middle. The CDR3 DNA follows: TGTGCCTGGCAAATGGACAACTCCTACGAGCAGTACTTC. Its translation: CAWQMDNSYEQYF.

This clonotype was recorded many times. J is TRBJ2-7 and V is TRBV12-3 or TRBV12-4; D could derive from TRBD1 or TRBD2 (5 bases each). V dropped 4 bases and J dropped 0 bases, with 10 bases sitting between them. The CDR3 is made up of 14 amino acids. In nucleotides, the CDR3 is TGTGCCAGCAGTTCGGGACGGAGCTCCTACGAGCAGTACTTC. Amino acids: CASSSGRSSYEQYF.

This sequence joins TRBV15 and TRBJ2-5; D possibly uses TRBD1 or TRBD2 (5 bases each). From germline, CDR1 is LNHNV and CDR2 YYDKDF (reference sequence). There are 16 residues in the CDR3. Trimming left V 0 bases short and J 11 bases short, with 22 bases between. CDR3 sequence (DNA): TGTGCCACCAGCAGAGATTACGAAAGGGTATCGGGGCAACAGTACTTC. This codes for CATSRDYERVSGQQYF.

This clonotype was seen a few times. The V and J genes are TRBV11-1 and TRBJ2-5; 8 bases align to TRBD2. V lost 0 bases, J lost 7 bases, and 10 bases stayed unmatched. Germline CDR1 SGHAT, CDR2 FQDESV (reference sequence). The CDR3 runs to 16 residues. CDR3 protein: CASSLAGTSSMGTQYF. DNA for the CDR3: TGTGCCAGCAGCTTAGCAGGGACTAGTTCGATGGGGACCCAGTACTTC.

The chain combines TRBV11-2 with TRBJ2-2, with 15 positions matching TRBD2. The CDR3 covers 16 residues. CDR1 is SGHAT, CDR2 FQNNGV, per germline. The V segment lost 6 bases and the J segment 6 bases; nucleotides outside the gene matches: 5. DNA of the CDR3: TGTGCCAGCAGGGGACTAGCGGGAGGATCGTCCGGGGAGCTGTTTTTT. Translated: CASRGLAGGSSGELFF.

The rearrangement uses TRBV19 and TRBJ1-3, with D unresolved. Germline CDR1 is LNHDA and CDR2 is SQIVND (reference sequence). The CDR3 runs to 15 residues. V lost 7 bases to trimming and J lost 1 base, with 14 bases between them. The CDR3 DNA sequence: TGTGCCAGTACACCGTACAGACTATCTGGAAACACCATATATTTT. This codes for CASTPYRLSGNTIYF.

The chain recombines TRBV5-5 with TRBJ2-7; 9 bases agree with TRBD1. V was clipped by 2 bases and J by 4 bases; unmatched bases: 7. Looked up from germline, CDR1 is SGHKS and CDR2 is YYEKEE (reference sequence). This CDR3 region has 15 residues. The CDR3 loop reads CASSFTRDREYEQYF. Written as DNA, the CDR3 is TGTGCCAGCAGCTTCACCCGGGACAGGGAGTACGAGCAGTACTTC.